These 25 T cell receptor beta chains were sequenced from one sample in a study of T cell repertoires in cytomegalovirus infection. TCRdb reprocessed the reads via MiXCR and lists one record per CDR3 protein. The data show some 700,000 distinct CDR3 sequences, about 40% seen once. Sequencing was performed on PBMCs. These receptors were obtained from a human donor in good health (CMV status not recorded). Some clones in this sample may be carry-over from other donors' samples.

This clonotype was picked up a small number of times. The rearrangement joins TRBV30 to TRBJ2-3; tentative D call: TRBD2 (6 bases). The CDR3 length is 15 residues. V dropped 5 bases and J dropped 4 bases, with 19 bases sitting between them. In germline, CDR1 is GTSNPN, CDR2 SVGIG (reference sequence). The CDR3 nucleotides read TGTGCCTGGCTATTACATCGGGACTCACCAGATACGCAGTATTTT. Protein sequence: CAWLLHRDSPDTQYF. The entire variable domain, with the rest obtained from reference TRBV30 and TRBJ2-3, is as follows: SQTIHQWPATLVQPVGSPLSLECTVEGTSNPNLYWYRQAAGRGLQLLFYSVGIGQISSEVPQNLSASRPQDRQFILSSKKLLLSDSGFYLCAWLLHRDSPDTQYFGPGTRLTVL.

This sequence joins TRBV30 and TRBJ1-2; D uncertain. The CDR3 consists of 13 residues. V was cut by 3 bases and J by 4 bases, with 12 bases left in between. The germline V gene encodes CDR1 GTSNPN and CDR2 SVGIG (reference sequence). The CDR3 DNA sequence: TGTGCCTGGAGCGTGGACGGTCCCTATGGCTACACCTTC. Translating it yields CAWSVDGPYGYTF.

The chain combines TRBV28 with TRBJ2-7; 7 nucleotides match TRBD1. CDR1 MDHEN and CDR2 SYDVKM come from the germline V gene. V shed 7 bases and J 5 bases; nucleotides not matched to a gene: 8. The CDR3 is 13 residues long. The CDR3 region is CASTLTGRNEQYV. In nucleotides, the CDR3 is TGTGCCAGCACTTTGACAGGGCGGAACGAGCAGTACGTC.

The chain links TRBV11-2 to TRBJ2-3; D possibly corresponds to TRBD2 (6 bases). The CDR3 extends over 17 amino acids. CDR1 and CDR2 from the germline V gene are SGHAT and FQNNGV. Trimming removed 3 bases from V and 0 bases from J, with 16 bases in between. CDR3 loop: CASSFIPAGSSTDTQYF. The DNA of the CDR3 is TGTGCCAGCAGCTTTATCCCGGCGGGATCTAGCACAGATACGCAGTATTTT. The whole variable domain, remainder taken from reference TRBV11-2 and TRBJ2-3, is EAGVAQSPRYKIIEKRQSVAFWCNPISGHATLYWYQQILGQGPKLLIQFQNNGVVDDSQLPKDRFSAERLKGVDSTLKIQPAKLEDSAVYLCASSFIPAGSSTDTQYFGPGTRLTVL.

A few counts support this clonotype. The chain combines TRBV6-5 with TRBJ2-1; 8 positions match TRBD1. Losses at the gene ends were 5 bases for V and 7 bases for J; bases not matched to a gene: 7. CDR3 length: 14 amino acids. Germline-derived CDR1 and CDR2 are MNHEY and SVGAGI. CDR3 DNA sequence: TGTGCCAGCAGTCCGCGGACAGGGATGAATGAGCAGTTCTTC. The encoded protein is CASSPRTGMNEQFF.

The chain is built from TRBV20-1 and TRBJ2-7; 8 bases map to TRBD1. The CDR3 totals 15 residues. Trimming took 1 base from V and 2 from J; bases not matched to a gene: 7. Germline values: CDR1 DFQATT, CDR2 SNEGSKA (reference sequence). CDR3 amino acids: CSARVRDRHPYEQYF. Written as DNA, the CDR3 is TGCAGTGCTAGAGTCCGGGACAGGCATCCCTACGAGCAGTACTTC.

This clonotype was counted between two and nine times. CDR3 nucleotide sequence: TGTGCCAGCAGCCCGGAGTGGCGGCAGGGAGGCAATCAGCCCCAGCATTTT. It yields the protein CASSPEWRQGGNQPQHF. The J gene is TRBJ1-5, the V gene TRBV6-5, with D possibly TRBD1 on 5 matching bases. The CDR3 totals 17 residues. The ends were cut back, 6 bases at V and 2 bases at J, with 20 bases in the middle. Germline CDR1 MNHEY, CDR2 SVGAGI.

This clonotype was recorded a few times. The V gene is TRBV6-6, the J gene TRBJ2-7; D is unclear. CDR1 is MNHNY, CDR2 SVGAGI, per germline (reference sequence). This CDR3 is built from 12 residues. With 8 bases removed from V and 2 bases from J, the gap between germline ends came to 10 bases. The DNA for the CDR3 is TGTGCCAGCCTCATCCCCCCCTACGAGCAGTACTTC. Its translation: CASLIPPYEQYF.

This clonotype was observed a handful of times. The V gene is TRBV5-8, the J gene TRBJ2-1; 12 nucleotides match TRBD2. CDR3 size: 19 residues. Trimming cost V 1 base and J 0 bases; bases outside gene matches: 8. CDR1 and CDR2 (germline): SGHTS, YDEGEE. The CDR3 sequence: CASSLFTLAGGSSYNEQFF. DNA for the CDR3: TGTGCCAGCAGCTTGTTTACGCTAGCGGGAGGGAGCTCCTACAATGAGCAGTTCTTC.

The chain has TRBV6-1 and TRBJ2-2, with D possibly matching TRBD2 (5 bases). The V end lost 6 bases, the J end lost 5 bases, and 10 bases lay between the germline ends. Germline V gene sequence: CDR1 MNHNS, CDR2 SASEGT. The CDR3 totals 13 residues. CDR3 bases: TGTGCCAGCAGGGCGAGGGAGACCGGGGAGCTGTTTTTT. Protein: CASRARETGELFF.

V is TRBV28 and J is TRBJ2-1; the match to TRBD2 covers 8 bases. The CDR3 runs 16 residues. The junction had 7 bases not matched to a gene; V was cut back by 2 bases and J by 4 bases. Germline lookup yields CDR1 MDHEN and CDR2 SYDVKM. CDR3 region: CASSLEGGRQYNEQFF. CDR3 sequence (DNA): TGTGCCAGCAGTTTAGAAGGCGGGAGGCAGTACAATGAGCAGTTCTTC.

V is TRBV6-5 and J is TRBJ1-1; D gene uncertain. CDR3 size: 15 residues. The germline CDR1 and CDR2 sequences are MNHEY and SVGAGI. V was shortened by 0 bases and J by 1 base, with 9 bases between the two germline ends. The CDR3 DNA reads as TGTGCCAGCAGTTACTCGAAACTCCGGAACACTGAAGCTTTCTTT. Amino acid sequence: CASSYSKLRNTEAFF.

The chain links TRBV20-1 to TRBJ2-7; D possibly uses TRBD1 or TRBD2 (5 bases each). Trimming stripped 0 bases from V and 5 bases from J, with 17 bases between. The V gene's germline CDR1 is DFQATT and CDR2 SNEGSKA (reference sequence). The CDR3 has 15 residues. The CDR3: CSARDLSGARNEQYF. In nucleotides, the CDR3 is TGCAGTGCTAGAGACCTTTCCGGGGCGAGAAACGAGCAGTACTTC.

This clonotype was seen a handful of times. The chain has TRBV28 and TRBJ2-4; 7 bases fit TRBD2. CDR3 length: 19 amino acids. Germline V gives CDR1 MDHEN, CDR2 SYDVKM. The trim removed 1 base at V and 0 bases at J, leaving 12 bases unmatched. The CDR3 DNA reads TGTGCCAGCAGTTTATTGGGGTTGGGACTACTCGTAGCCAAAAACATTCAGTACTTC. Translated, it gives CASSLLGLGLLVAKNIQYF.

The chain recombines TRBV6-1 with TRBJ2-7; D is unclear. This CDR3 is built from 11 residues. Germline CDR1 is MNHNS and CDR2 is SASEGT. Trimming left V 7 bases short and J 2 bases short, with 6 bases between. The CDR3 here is CASKEPYEQYF. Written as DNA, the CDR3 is TGTGCCAGCAAGGAACCCTACGAGCAGTACTTC.

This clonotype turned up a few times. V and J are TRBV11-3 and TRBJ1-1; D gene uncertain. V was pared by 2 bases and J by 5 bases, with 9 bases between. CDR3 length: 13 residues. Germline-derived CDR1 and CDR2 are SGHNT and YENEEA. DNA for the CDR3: TGTGCCAGCAGCTTATTTTCCCAGACTGAAGCTTTCTTT. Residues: CASSLFSQTEAFF.

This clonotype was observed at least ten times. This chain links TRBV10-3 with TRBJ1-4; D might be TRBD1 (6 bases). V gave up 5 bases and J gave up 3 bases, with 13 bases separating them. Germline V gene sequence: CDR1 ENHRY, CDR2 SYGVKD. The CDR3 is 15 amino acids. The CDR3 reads CAISPTGKPNEKLFF. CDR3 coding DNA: TGTGCCATCAGTCCAACAGGGAAGCCTAATGAAAAACTGTTTTTT.

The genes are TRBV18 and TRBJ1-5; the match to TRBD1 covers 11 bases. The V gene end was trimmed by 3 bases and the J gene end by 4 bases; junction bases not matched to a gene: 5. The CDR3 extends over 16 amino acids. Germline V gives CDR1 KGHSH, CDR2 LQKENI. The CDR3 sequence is CASSPRGTGGNQPQHF. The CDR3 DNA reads TGTGCCAGCTCACCCCGCGGGACAGGGGGGAATCAGCCCCAGCATTTT.

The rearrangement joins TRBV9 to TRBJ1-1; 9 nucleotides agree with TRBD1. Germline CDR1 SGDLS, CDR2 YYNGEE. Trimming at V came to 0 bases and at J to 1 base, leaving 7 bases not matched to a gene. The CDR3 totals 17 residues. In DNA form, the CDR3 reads TGTGCCAGCAGCGTAGCGGGTACAGGGGGCGAGAACACTGAAGCTTTCTTT. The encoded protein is CASSVAGTGGENTEAFF.

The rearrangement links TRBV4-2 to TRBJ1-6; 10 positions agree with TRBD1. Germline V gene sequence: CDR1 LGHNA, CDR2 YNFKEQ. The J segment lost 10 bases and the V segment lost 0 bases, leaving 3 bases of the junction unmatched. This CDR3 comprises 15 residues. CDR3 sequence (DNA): TGTGCCAGCAGCCAAGAAGGGACAGGGGTCTCACCCCTCCACTTT. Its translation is CASSQEGTGVSPLHF.

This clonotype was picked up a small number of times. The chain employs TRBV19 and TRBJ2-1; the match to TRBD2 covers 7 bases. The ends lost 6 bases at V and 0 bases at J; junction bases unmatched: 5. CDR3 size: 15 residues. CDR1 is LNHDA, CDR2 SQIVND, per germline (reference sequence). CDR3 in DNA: TGTGCCAGTAGATTAGCGGGTCCCTCCTACAATGAGCAGTTCTTC. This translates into CASRLAGPSYNEQFF. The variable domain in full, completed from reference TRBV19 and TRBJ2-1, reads DGGITQSPKYLFRKEGQNVTLSCEQNLNHDAMYWYRQDPGQGLRLIYYSQIVNDFQKGDIAEGYSVSREKKESFPLTVTSAQKNPTAFYLCASRLAGPSYNEQFFGPGTRLTVL.

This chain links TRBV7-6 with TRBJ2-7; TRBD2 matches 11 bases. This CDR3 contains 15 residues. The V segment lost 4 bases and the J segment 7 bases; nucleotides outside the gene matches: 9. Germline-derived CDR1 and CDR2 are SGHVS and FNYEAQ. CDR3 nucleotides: TGTGCCAGCAGCTCCTCACTAGCGGGAGAGAGTGAGCAGTACTTC. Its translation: CASSSSLAGESEQYF.

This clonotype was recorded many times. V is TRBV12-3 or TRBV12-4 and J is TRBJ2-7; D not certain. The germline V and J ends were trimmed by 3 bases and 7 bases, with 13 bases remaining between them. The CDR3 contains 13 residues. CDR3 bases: TGTGCCAGCAGTTTGGATCGCGCCCGGGAGCAGTACTTC. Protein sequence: CASSLDRAREQYF.

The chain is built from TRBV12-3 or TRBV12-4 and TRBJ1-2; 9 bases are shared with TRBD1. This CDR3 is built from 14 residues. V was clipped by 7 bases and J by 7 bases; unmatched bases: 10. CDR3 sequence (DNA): TGTGCCAGCACCGAAGTACAGGGGGCGGGTGGCTACACCTTC. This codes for CASTEVQGAGGYTF.

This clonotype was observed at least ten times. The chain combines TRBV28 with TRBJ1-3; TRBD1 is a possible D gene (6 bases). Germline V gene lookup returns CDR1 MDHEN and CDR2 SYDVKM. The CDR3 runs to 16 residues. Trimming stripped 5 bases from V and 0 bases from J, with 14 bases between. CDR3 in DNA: TGTGCCAGCAGTATTGGACAGTCACACTCTGGAAACACCATATATTTT. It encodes CASSIGQSHSGNTIYF.